Listed below are T cell receptor beta chains from one sample, sequenced in a study of control samples from healthy donors and cancer patients. Sequenced by immunoSEQ multiplex PCR; TCRdb stores in-frame clones only, minus some. The sample has over 150,000 clones; around nine tenths are singletons. Source material: blood. These receptors were collected from a man aged 25-45 years in good health. CDR3s include the opening cysteine and the closing phenylalanine or tryptophan. The D gene is left open where the match is weak. Expanded clones get a size class; other rows say once, few or many, or leave the size out.

13,-,TRBJ1-2,-,TRBV18,TGTGCCAGCTCACCAACAGGAGAGGGTGGCTACACCTTC,CASSPTGEGGYTF
11,-,TRBJ1-1,-,TRBV12-3/TRBV12-4,TGTGCCAGCAGTTTTCGGACTGAAGCTTTCTTT,CASSFRTEAFF
15,-,TRBJ2-7,-,TRBV7-2,TGTGCCAGCAGCTTAGATCGCCGGCTCGTCTACGAGCAGTACTTC,CASSLDRRLVYEQYF
13,-,TRBJ2-2,once,TRBV6-4,TGTGCCAGCAGTGACAAAAACACCGGGGAGCTGTTTTTT,CASSDKNTGELFF
13,-,TRBJ2-5,-,TRBV9,TGTGCCAGCAGCGTTGGACAGCAAGAGACCCAGTACTTC,CASSVGQQETQYF
13,-,TRBJ1-1,few,TRBV24-1,TGTGCCACCAGTGAGGGGATGAACACTGAAGCTTTCTTT,CATSEGMNTEAFF
13,-,TRBJ2-7,-,TRBV29-1,TGCAGCGTTCCGGGACTCAGGCCCTACGAGCAGTACTTC,CSVPGLRPYEQYF
14,TRBD1,TRBJ1-2,-,TRBV6-6,TGTGCCAGCAGTTTCGGGACAGGCCCCTATGGCTACACCTTC,CASSFGTGPYGYTF
15,-,TRBJ1-5,-,TRBV11-2,TGTGCCAGCAGTCCCCAGGGACTTAGCAATCAGCCCCAGCATTTT,CASSPQGLSNQPQHF
14,-,TRBJ2-2,-,TRBV5-1,TGCGCCAGCAGCTTGGGCCAGGGTACCGGGGAGCTGTTTTTT,CASSLGQGTGELFF
14,-,TRBJ1-5,-,TRBV19,TGTGCCAGTAGTATCGATGTGAGCAATCAGCCCCAGCATTTT,CASSIDVSNQPQHF
17,TRBD2,TRBJ2-1,-,TRBV5-1,TGCGCCAGCAGCTTGGCCGGGACTAGCGGCTCCCCAGGTGAGCAGTTCTTC,CASSLAGTSGSPGEQFF
13,-,TRBJ1-5,-,TRBV11-1,TGTGCCAGCAGCTTTAGCAGAGGACAGCCCCAGCATTTT,CASSFSRGQPQHF
13,-,TRBJ2-7,-,TRBV10-2,TGCGCCAGCAGTGAGACGACTAGTTGGGAGCAGTACTTC,CASSETTSWEQYF
13,TRBD1,TRBJ1-1,-,TRBV6-6,TGTGCCACCCTGGACAGGGGGAACACTGAAGCTTTCTTT,CATLDRGNTEAFF
18,TRBD2,TRBJ2-4,-,TRBV5-1,TGCGCCAGCAGCTTGGTTAGCGGGAGGGCTATCGTCCAAAACATTCAGTACTTC,CASSLVSGRAIVQNIQYF
15,TRBD2,TRBJ2-5,-,TRBV18,TGTGCCAGCTCACCTCTAGCGGGAGGGACAGAGACCCAGTACTTC,CASSPLAGGTETQYF
15,TRBD1,TRBJ1-1,-,TRBV5-1,TGCGCCAGCAGCCGCGGGACAGGGGTTATCACTGAAGCTTTCTTT,CASSRGTGVITEAFF
12,-,TRBJ2-1,once,TRBV11-3,TGTGCCAGCAGCTCCTCGGTCGGGGAGCAGTTCTTC,CASSSSVGEQFF
13,TRBD1,TRBJ2-7,once,TRBV11-3,TGTGCCAGCAGCCGTCGGAAGGGGGCGGAGCAGTACTTC,CASSRRKGAEQYF
13,-,TRBJ1-6,-,TRBV6-6,TGTGCCAGCAGTTCCCGGGGGTTGTCACCCCTCCACTTT,CASSSRGLSPLHF
16,-,TRBJ2-3,-,TRBV18,TGTGCCAGCTCACGGGGACAAGGGATTGGCACAGATACGCAGTATTTT,CASSRGQGIGTDTQYF
14,-,TRBJ2-1,-,TRBV4-3,TGCGCCAGCAGCCAAGAAGGATGGTACAATGAGCAGTTCTTC,CASSQEGWYNEQFF
17,TRBD2,TRBJ2-3,-,TRBV2,TGTGCCAGTCCTAGCGGGAGAGGCCCCCTCGGCACAGATACGCAGTATTTT,CASPSGRGPLGTDTQYF
15,-,TRBJ1-1,-,TRBV11-2,TGTGCCAGCAGCTACTTCGGTAGCTTGAACACTGAAGCTTTCTTT,CASSYFGSLNTEAFF
13,-,TRBJ2-5,once,TRBV5-1,TGCGCCAGCAGCTTGGCATCGCAAGAGACCCAGTACTTC,CASSLASQETQYF
15,TRBD1,TRBJ2-3,once,TRBV28,TGTGCCAGCAGCCGAACACAGGGGGCGGCAGATACGCAGTATTTT,CASSRTQGAADTQYF
14,-,TRBJ1-4,-,TRBV29-1,TGCAGCGTGGGGTGGGGGTCCACTAATGAAAAACTGTTTTTT,CSVGWGSTNEKLFF
14,TRBD1,TRBJ1-1,-,TRBV7-8,TGTGCCAGCAGCGCCCGGGACAGAGACACTGAAGCTTTCTTT,CASSARDRDTEAFF
19,TRBD1,TRBJ1-6,-,TRBV27,TGTGCCAGCAGTAACTGGACAGGAGGGTTAAGCTCCTATAATTCACCCCTCCACTTT,CASSNWTGGLSSYNSPLHF
13,-,TRBJ1-3,-,TRBV18,TGTGCCAGCTCACAGGGGTCTGGAAACACCATATATTTT,CASSQGSGNTIYF
15,-,TRBJ1-4,-,TRBV30,TGTGCCTGGAGTGTCGTCCGGGCGGTTGGTGAAAAACTGTTTTTT,CAWSVVRAVGEKLFF
16,-,TRBJ1-3,-,TRBV7-2,TGTGCCAGCAGCCCCCGGACAGCCATAGGGGCAAACACCATATATTTT,CASSPRTAIGANTIYF
16,TRBD2,TRBJ2-4,-,TRBV5-4,TGTGCCAGCAGCTTGGGTAGCGGGGCTTCCAAAAACATTCAGTACTTC,CASSLGSGASKNIQYF
14,-,TRBJ1-5,few,TRBV7-9,TGTGCCAGCAGCTCCGTAGGGAGCAATCAGCCCCAGCATTTT,CASSSVGSNQPQHF
12,-,TRBJ2-2,-,TRBV9,TGTGCCAGCAGTCGTGGGGACAGGGAGCTGTTTTTT,CASSRGDRELFF
14,-,TRBJ2-3,-,TRBV7-9,TGTGCCAGCAGCTTAGCCGTGGGGTTAGATACGCAGTATTTT,CASSLAVGLDTQYF
15,TRBD2,TRBJ2-7,-,TRBV7-2,TGTGCCAGCAGCTTATTTAGCGGGGGAAGGTACGAGCAGTACTTC,CASSLFSGGRYEQYF
15,-,TRBJ2-7,once,TRBV5-1,TGCGCCAGCAGCCCCCAAGGAGGGAGCGCCTACGAGCAGTACTTC,CASSPQGGSAYEQYF
17,TRBD1,TRBJ1-4,-,TRBV19,TGTGCCAGTACCATTAGGGGACAGGGAAGAACTAATGAAAAACTGTTTTTT,CASTIRGQGRTNEKLFF
15,TRBD1,TRBJ2-7,-,TRBV25-1,TGTGCCAGCAGTGAATCGAGGGGGCGGTGGTACGAGCAGTACTTC,CASSESRGRWYEQYF
14,TRBD1,TRBJ2-5,-,TRBV5-1,TGCGCCAGCAGCTACGGGACAGGGAAAGAGACCCAGTACTTC,CASSYGTGKETQYF
15,-,TRBJ1-2,-,TRBV6-5,TGTGCCAGCAGTTCCCTGACGGTCTCTAACTATGGCTACACCTTC,CASSSLTVSNYGYTF
14,-,TRBJ1-2,-,TRBV4-1,TGCGCCAGCAGCCAAGCGAGGGGTTGGGAAGACTACACCTTC,CASSQARGWEDYTF
14,TRBD1,TRBJ1-1,-,TRBV4-2,TGTGCCAGCAGCCTCTCCTCAGGGGGGGGTGAAGCTTTCTTT,CASSLSSGGGEAFF
13,TRBD1,TRBJ2-5,-,TRBV7-7,TGTGCCAGCAGCCGAGACAGGGGAGAGACCCAGTACTTC,CASSRDRGETQYF
16,-,TRBJ2-1,-,TRBV4-1,TGCGCCAGCAGCCCATCAGAGGTCAGCTCCTACAATGAGCAGTTCTTC,CASSPSEVSSYNEQFF
15,TRBD2,TRBJ2-3,-,TRBV5-1,TGCGCCAGCAGCTTTACCGGGAGGGCCCTCGATACGCAGTATTTT,CASSFTGRALDTQYF
18,TRBD1,TRBJ1-2,-,TRBV7-9,TGTGCCAGCAACTCATACCCGGGACAGGGGGCAGGAGGCTATGGCTACACCTTC,CASNSYPGQGAGGYGYTF
13,-,TRBJ1-1,-,TRBV29-1,TGCAGCGTTGACGGGCAGGGGAACACTGAAGCTTTCTTT,CSVDGQGNTEAFF
17,-,TRBJ2-7,once,TRBV7-6,TGTGCCAGCAGCTTAGGGAAGGGACGCGAACCCCCCTACGAGCAGTACTTC,CASSLGKGREPPYEQYF
16,TRBD1,TRBJ1-2,-,TRBV5-1,TGCGCCAGCAAACGAATCACAGGGGGCGAAGGCTATGGCTACACCTTC,CASKRITGGEGYGYTF
14,-,TRBJ1-4,-,TRBV18,TGTGCCAGCTCACCCCCGGGAAAGGAGGAAAAACTGTTTTTT,CASSPPGKEEKLFF
18,-,TRBJ1-6,-,TRBV30,TGTGCCTGGAGCCACCGGAGACAAGTGATACCCGGGGGCTCACCCCTCCACTTT,CAWSHRRQVIPGGSPLHF
16,TRBD2,TRBJ2-7,-,TRBV2,TGTGCCAGCAGCCCGGCCGGGACTAGCGGGATGGGCGAGCAGTACTTC,CASSPAGTSGMGEQYF